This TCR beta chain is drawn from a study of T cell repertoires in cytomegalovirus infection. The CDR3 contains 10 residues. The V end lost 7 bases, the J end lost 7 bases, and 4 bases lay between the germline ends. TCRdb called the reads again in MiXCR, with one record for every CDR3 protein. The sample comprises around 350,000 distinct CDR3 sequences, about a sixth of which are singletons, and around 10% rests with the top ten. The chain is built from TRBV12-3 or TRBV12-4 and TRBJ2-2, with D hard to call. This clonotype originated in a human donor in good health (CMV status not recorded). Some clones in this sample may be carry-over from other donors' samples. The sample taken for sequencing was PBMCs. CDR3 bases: TGTGCCAGCAAGGGCGGGGAGCTGTTTTTT. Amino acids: CASKGGELFF.